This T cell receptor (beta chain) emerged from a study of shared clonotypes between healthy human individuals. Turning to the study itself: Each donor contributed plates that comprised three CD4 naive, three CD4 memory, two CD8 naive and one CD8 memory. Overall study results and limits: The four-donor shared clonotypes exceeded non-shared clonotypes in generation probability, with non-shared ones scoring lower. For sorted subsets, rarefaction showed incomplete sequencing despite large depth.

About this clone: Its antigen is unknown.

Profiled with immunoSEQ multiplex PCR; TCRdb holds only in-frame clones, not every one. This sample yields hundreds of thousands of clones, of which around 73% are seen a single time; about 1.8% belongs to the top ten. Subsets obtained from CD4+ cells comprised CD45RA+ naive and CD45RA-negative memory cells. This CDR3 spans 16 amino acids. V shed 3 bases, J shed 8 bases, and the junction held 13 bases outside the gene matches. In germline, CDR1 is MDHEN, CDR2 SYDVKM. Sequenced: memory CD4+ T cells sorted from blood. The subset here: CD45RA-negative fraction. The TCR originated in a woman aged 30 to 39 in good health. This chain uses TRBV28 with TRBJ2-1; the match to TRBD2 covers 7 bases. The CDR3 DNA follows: TGTGCCAGCAGTTTTAGTCGACTAGCATTCGGGGATGAGCAGTTCTTC. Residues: CASSFSRLAFGDEQFF.